The text below deals with one T cell receptor beta chain. What it binds is not known. These data come from a study of T cell responses to AZD1222 COVID-19 vaccine. Between the trimmed V and J ends, which lost 3 bases and 12 bases, there was a span of 15 bases. The V gene's germline CDR1 is LGHDT and CDR2 YNNKEL (reference sequence). The CDR3 is made up of 13 amino acids. The table came from immunoSEQ multiplex PCR; TCRdb's copy has only in-frame clones and leaves some out. The repertoire has tens of thousands of clones, around 88% of them found once; the top ten carry 20% to 25%. The study, taken as a whole, reports: With two AZD1222 doses given, Spike-specific TCR breadth and depth both rose.

This TCR was sampled from an adult who received the AZD1222 COVID-19 vaccine. Material: peripheral blood, obtained 28 days after the second AZD1222 dose. The chain couples TRBV3-1 (or the pseudogene TRBV3-2) to TRBJ2-1; D possibly uses TRBD1 or TRBD2 (5 bases each). The CDR3 reads CASSQGRDARQFF. As DNA, the CDR3 is TGTGCCAGCAGCCAGGGTCGGGACGCCCGGCAGTTCTTC.